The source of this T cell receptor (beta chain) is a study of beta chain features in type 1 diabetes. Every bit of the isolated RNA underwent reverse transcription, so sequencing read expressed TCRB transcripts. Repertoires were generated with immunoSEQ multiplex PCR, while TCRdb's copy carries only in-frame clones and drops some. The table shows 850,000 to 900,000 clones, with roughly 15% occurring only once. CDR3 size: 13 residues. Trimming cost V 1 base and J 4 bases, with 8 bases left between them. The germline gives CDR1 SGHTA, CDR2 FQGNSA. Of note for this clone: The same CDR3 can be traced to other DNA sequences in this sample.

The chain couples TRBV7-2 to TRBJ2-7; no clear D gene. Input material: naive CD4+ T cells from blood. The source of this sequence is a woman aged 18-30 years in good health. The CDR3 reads CASSLGVGYEQYF. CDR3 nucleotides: TGTGCCAGCAGCTTAGGAGTCGGGTACGAGCAGTACTTC.